The subject of this entry is one T cell receptor (beta chain). Its recognized antigen is unknown. An end of the junction does not agree with germline; a read error may underlie this. A constant-region primer and ProtoScript II reverse transcriptase were used to reverse-transcribe TCRbeta-specific cDNA from approximately 550 ng total RNA. TCRbeta libraries were built with three nested multiplex PCR rounds, a slightly modified ARM-PCR procedure. Each of the first two PCR rounds ran for 10 cycles and used multiplex TRBV1-TRBV30 forward primers together with a Cbeta reverse primer. Sample barcodes and Illumina adapters were added in a final 25-cycle PCR with Deep VentR polymerase. Amplicons of 200-500 bp were gel-purified with a QIAquick gel extraction kit before sequencing. An Illumina HiSeq 2500 was used to sequence the TCRbeta amplicons, generating 250-bp paired-end reads. The paper's processing steps were these. Reads were quality-trimmed with Trimmomatic v0.33, and paired reads were merged with FLASH v1.2.11 to recover full CDR3 sequences. MiGEC v1.2.1b assigned V, D and J germline segments to the rearranged TCRbeta sequences. Clonotype statistics, along with Shannon-Wiener diversity indices, were calculated using VDJtools v1.0.0. To cut down on sampling bias, every analysis after diversity analysis relied on just the 250 most abundant clonotypes from each sample. The public reads were reprocessed in TCRdb via fastp at Q25 and MiXCR, keeping in-frame beta chains. Identical CDR3 proteins give one entry, which carries the most common genes and DNA. None of the V and J calls come from the authors' own analysis; TCRdb made them. This sample comprises about 200,000 distinct CDR3 sequences, approximately 86% of them detected only once. The leading ten clones occupy around 18% of the sample.

This sample stems from a study of tumor-infiltrating lymphocytes in primary liver carcinoma (dated by TCRdb to about 2017). As for the study more broadly: Of the five patients (three men and two women, aged 30 to 69 years), four had hepatocellular carcinoma and one had combined HCC and intrahepatic cholangiocarcinoma. Tumors of the five patients were stage T1-T3 N0M0 with maximum diameters of roughly 4.2 to 11 cm. For each liver tumor, the study sampled five regions along with adjacent normal tissue and blood, and applied TCRbeta repertoire sequencing, expression microarrays and whole-exome sequencing. High reproducibility was observed for the technical replicate repertoires, with mean shared-clone rates approximately 0.9 and correlation coefficients above 0.95. To link TCRbeta repertoire diversity to the local molecular phenotype, the approximately 26 tumor region samples were profiled with Agilent mRNA microarrays. A total of 35 or so specimens from 5 patients underwent TCRbeta repertoire sequencing, comprising some 25 tumor regions, 5 adjacent noncancerous liver tissues and 5 peripheral blood samples. Roughly 3.65 to 7.13 million productive TCRbeta reads were obtained per sample, and no significant difference in read depth was found between tissue types.

CDR1 and CDR2 are read off the germline V gene (reference sequence) as SGHAT and FQDESV. From cysteine to phenylalanine, the CDR3 is 17 amino acids long. The read is trimmed to its CDR3 DNA, 51 bases read in frame from base 1. Results and caveats for the whole study, not just this receptor: Comparison of CD4+ and CD8+ T cell repertoires was precluded by the use of bulk unsorted samples. Because only the TCR beta chain was sequenced and unpaired alpha chains were not captured, true repertoire diversity is likely underestimated. A significantly larger repertoire fraction was made up by the top 250 clones in tumors than in blood (p = 0.039). Pairs of tumor regions showed greater repertoire overlap (mean 36%) than tumor-adjacent pairs (roughly 17%) or tumor-blood pairs (roughly 14%), which is consistent with antigen-driven expansion. The study included only four to six patients, and the authors note findings should be validated in a larger study. Only roughly 7-24% of top clones appeared in all five regions of a tumor, which suggests that tumor-infiltrating T cells are spatially heterogeneous.

Without any cell sorting, total RNA and DNA were co-extracted from around 18-30 mg of bulk tissue using the AllPrep DNA/RNA mini kit. Between late 2015 and early 2016, a few patients in China with histopathologically diagnosed primary liver carcinoma had surgical resection. At the time of sampling, the patients were treatment-naive and had chronic HBV infection. Five spatially separated regions were sampled from each tumor: the superior, inferior, left-lateral and right-lateral poles, plus the tumor centre. According to histology, viable tumor cells made up more than 75% of every tumor sample. Pieces of fresh tumor and adjacent tissue were cut in half, with one half kept in RNAlater at -80 degrees C and the other half sent for histology.

The specimen sequenced was tumor tissue from primary liver carcinoma. The chain joins TRBV11-1 to TRBJ2-3, and 11 junction bases match TRBD2. The source is a man aged 40-50 years with primary liver carcinoma and hepatitis B virus infection. This receptor has the CDR3 CVSSLARTSGSTDTQYF. The bases read TGTGTCAGCAGTTTAGCTCGGACTAGCGGGTCCACAGATACGCAGTATTTT.